The 20 T cell receptor beta chains in this list originate from one sample, sequenced in a study of cytomegalovirus exposure and HLA in healthy donors. This PCR relied on a set of 60 Vbeta primers and 13 Jbeta primers. The method was immunoSEQ multiplex PCR; TCRdb's version includes in-frame clones alone and lacks a portion of them. The sample lists 180,000 or so clones, around 86% seen once, with over 5% in the top ten. Sequencing used PBMCs. The receptors were gathered from a woman aged 50 to 60 in good health and CMV-seropositive.

The CDR3 is CASSQVGKTVEKLFF. The CDR3 bases are TGTGCCAGCAGCCAAGTTGGAAAGACAGTTGAAAAACTGTTTTTT. The V gene is TRBV4-2, the J gene TRBJ1-4; D might be TRBD1 (5 bases). The V end was cut by 1 base, the J end by 7 bases, with 13 bases between. CDR1 LGHNA and CDR2 YNFKEQ come from the germline V gene. This CDR3 has 15 amino acids.

This clone was counted a single time. The J gene is TRBJ2-7, the V gene TRBV28; perhaps TRBD1 as D (6 bases). This CDR3 is 13 amino acids long. The V and J ends lost 6 bases and 2 bases respectively, with 11 bases between them. Germline-derived CDR1 and CDR2 are MDHEN and SYDVKM. CDR3 bases: TGTGCCAGCAGCCAGGGGCGGACCTACGAGCAGTACTTC. Residues: CASSQGRTYEQYF. The whole variable domain, remainder taken from reference TRBV28 and TRBJ2-7, is DVKVTQSSRYLVKRTGEKVFLECVQDMDHENMFWYRQDPGLGLRLIYFSYDVKMKEKGDIPEGYSVSREKKERFSLILESASTNQTSMYLCASSQGRTYEQYFGPGTRLTVT.

This sequence joins TRBV14 and TRBJ2-2, with D hard to call. V lost 2 bases and J 0 bases, leaving 10 bases between the germline ends. The CDR3 loop spans 16 amino acids. Looked up from germline, CDR1 is SGHDN and CDR2 is FVKESK. The CDR3 loop is CASSQRTATNTGELFF. The CDR3 DNA reads TGTGCCAGCAGCCAAAGAACAGCCACGAACACCGGGGAGCTGTTTTTT.

The CDR3 coding sequence is TGCGCCAGCAGCCCAATTGACAGGGACAATGAGCAGTTCTTC. Protein sequence: CASSPIDRDNEQFF. V is TRBV4-1 and J is TRBJ2-1, with TRBD1 matching over 7 bases. This CDR3 comprises 14 residues. CDR1 is MGHRA, CDR2 YSYEKL, per germline. V lost 4 bases and J lost 5; bases outside the gene matches: 5.

This chain connects TRBV28 to TRBJ1-1; D is possibly TRBD1 (6 bases). Germline assignment: CDR1 MDHEN and CDR2 SYDVKM. The V end lost 3 bases, the J end lost 3 bases, and 14 bases lay between the germline ends. This CDR3 region has 15 residues. The CDR3 nucleotides read TGTGCCAGCAGTTTCCCCGAGGGGGGGTACACTGAAGCTTTCTTT. It translates to CASSFPEGGYTEAFF.

This clone came up once. This chain uses TRBV2 with TRBJ2-2, with a weak D call TRBD2 (6 bases). Trimming shortened V by 6 bases and J by 1 base, and 9 bases separated the two germline ends. The V gene's germline CDR1 is SNHLY and CDR2 FYNNEI. This CDR3 contains 14 residues. CDR3 loop: CASRVGGNTGELFF. The CDR3 DNA is TGTGCCAGCAGAGTGGGAGGGAACACCGGGGAGCTGTTTTTT.

The chain has TRBV7-9 and TRBJ1-1, with no clear D. Trimming left V 2 bases short and J 2 bases short, with 15 bases between. Germline V gives CDR1 SEHNR, CDR2 FQNEAQ (reference sequence). CDR3 length: 16 amino acids. This chain's CDR3 is CASSLSRRLSNTEAFF. CDR3 nucleotides: TGTGCCAGCAGCTTAAGCAGGCGATTATCAAACACTGAAGCTTTCTTT.

The chain has TRBV28 and TRBJ1-3, with TRBD1 matching 12 bases. CDR1 is MDHEN and CDR2 is SYDVKM in the germline V gene. The length of the CDR3 is 12 residues. V dropped 6 bases and J dropped 11; count of bases not matched to a gene: 2. CDR3 residues: CASRGDRGPIYF. The CDR3 bases are TGTGCCAGCAGGGGGGACAGGGGGCCCATATATTTT.

The J gene is TRBJ2-2, the V gene TRBV6-6; 7 bases align to TRBD1. Germline-derived CDR1 and CDR2 are MNHNY and SVGAGI (reference sequence). The CDR3 totals 14 residues. The V gene end was trimmed by 7 bases and the J gene end by 4 bases; junction bases not matched to a gene: 6. CDR3 sequence: CASITGAGTGELFF. CDR3 sequence (DNA): TGTGCCAGCATTACAGGGGCGGGCACCGGGGAGCTGTTTTTT.

This chain uses TRBV21-1 with TRBJ1-5; TRBD1 reflects the table's D call only, with no check against the DNA. TRBV21-1 is an annotated pseudogene. The CDR3 runs to 15 residues. The CDR3 loop reads CASSTQGPSNQPQHF. The DNA for the CDR3 is TGTGCCAGCAGCACCCAGGGTCCTAGCAATCAGCCCCAGCATTTT.

CDR3 DNA: TGTGCCAGCAGCAGACAGGGGGATGAGCAGTTCTTC. Translation gives CASSRQGDEQFF. The chain joins TRBV11-2 to TRBJ2-1, with 9 nucleotides matching TRBD1. There are 12 residues in the CDR3. Germline V gene sequence: CDR1 SGHAT, CDR2 FQNNGV. J lost 8 bases, V lost 5 bases, and 1 base had no gene match.

J is TRBJ1-5 and V is TRBV28; D gene uncertain. Germline loops: CDR1 MDHEN, CDR2 SYDVKM. The CDR3 runs to 14 residues. V gave up 2 bases and J gave up 6 bases, with 11 bases separating them. The CDR3 protein is CASSLGRVGQPQHF. As DNA, the CDR3 is TGTGCCAGCAGTTTAGGGCGGGTGGGTCAGCCCCAGCATTTT.

V is TRBV19 and J is TRBJ1-2; 9 bases are shared with TRBD1. The V and J ends lost 7 bases and 5 bases, in that order; junction bases with no gene match: 11. Germline V gene lookup returns CDR1 LNHDA and CDR2 SQIVND (reference sequence). This CDR3 has 15 amino acids. The CDR3 loop is CASTDRTGDLYGYTF. In DNA form, the CDR3 reads TGTGCCAGTACCGATCGGACAGGGGATCTTTATGGCTACACCTTC.

The gene calls are TRBV6-1 and TRBJ1-2; D may be TRBD1 (6 bases). V lost 8 bases to trimming and J lost 5 bases, with 21 bases between them. The germline gives CDR1 MNHNS, CDR2 SASEGT. This CDR3 has 15 amino acids. DNA for the CDR3: TGTGCCAGCGGGGGGGTGGACAGCACCCTTTATGGCTACACCTTC. Encoded protein: CASGGVDSTLYGYTF.

The genes are TRBV2 and TRBJ2-2, with TRBD1 identical over 7 bases. The CDR3 is made up of 14 amino acids. Germline trimming cut 6 bases from V and 7 bases from J; bases unmatched to any gene: 8. Germline V gives CDR1 SNHLY, CDR2 FYNNEI. CDR3 sequence reads: CASRPDRVGGELFF. The CDR3 region has the DNA TGTGCCAGCAGACCCGACAGGGTGGGCGGGGAGCTGTTTTTT.

V is TRBV25-1 and J is TRBJ1-3; perhaps TRBD1 as D (6 bases). The CDR3 is 15 residues long. Germline values: CDR1 MGHDK, CDR2 SYGVNS. Trimming left V 5 bases short and J 0 bases short, with 11 bases between. The CDR3 here is CASSKQGISGNTIYF. The CDR3 coding sequence is TGTGCCAGCAGTAAACAGGGAATCTCTGGAAACACCATATATTTT.

This rearrangement joins TRBV6-1 to TRBJ2-7, with D possibly being TRBD1 (6 bases). Germline V gives CDR1 MNHNS, CDR2 SASEGT. Trimming pared 5 bases from V and 6 bases from J, leaving 20 bases between. This CDR3 spans 15 amino acids. The CDR3: CASSPLTGSSFEQYF. The CDR3 DNA reads TGTGCCAGCAGTCCTCTAACAGGGAGTAGTTTCGAGCAGTACTTC.

The V call is TRBV5-1, the J call TRBJ1-4, with D perhaps TRBD1 (6 bases). The V and J ends lost 4 bases and 8 bases respectively, with 24 bases between them. Germline V gene data show CDR1 as SGHRS and CDR2 as YFSETQ. The CDR3 is made up of 17 amino acids. The CDR3 reads CASSPGGHTATREKLFF. The DNA of the CDR3 is TGCGCCAGCAGCCCTGGGGGACATACCGCAACTAGGGAAAAACTGTTTTTT.

The V and J genes are TRBV10-3 and TRBJ2-2; a weak D match, TRBD2 (5 bases). Germline-derived CDR1 and CDR2 are ENHRY and SYGVKD. The V and J ends lost 5 bases and 6 bases respectively, with 10 bases between them. The CDR3 runs to 13 residues. CDR3 in amino acids: CAISKLDSGELFF. The CDR3 bases are TGTGCCATCAGTAAACTAGATTCCGGGGAGCTGTTTTTT.

The chain employs TRBV6-5 and TRBJ2-7; tentatively, D is TRBD2 (6 bases). Deletions cut 0 bases from V and 0 bases from J, with 12 bases between. The V gene's germline CDR1 is MNHEY and CDR2 SVGAGI. The CDR3 totals 16 residues. CDR3 in DNA: TGTGCCAGCAGTTACTCGAGATGGGGGGTCTCCTACGAGCAGTACTTC. As protein: CASSYSRWGVSYEQYF.